This T cell receptor beta chain was sequenced during a study of cytomegalovirus exposure and HLA in healthy donors. The study's findings and limits: Associated with cytomegalovirus, according to the listing, were around 170 TCR beta chains. Association of a missense DCLRE1C variant with TCR beta V- and J-gene trimming was reported in a later analysis. An analysis that was carried out later associated fewer than 20,000 TCR beta sequences with HLA alleles at 0.05 false discovery rate. Data from an earlier analysis indicated that most TCR beta V segments were productive either about 87% or about 30% of the time.

The germline V gene encodes CDR1 LNHDA and CDR2 SQIVND (reference sequence). The CDR3 spans 15 residues. Losses at the gene ends were 7 bases for V and 9 bases for J; bases not matched to a gene: 10. Remarks on this clone: Its antigen is not known.

PCR employed 60 Vbeta and 13 Jbeta primers. TCRdb's table, derived via immunoSEQ multiplex PCR, lists solely in-frame clones and lacks some. The sample has approximately 150,000 clones; roughly four fifths are singletons. Sample: PBMCs. The source is a woman aged 60-70 years in good health and CMV-seronegative. The genes are TRBV19 and TRBJ2-1, with TRBD2 matching over 12 bases. The CDR3 reads CASTSSGRGYGEQFF. DNA of the CDR3: TGTGCCAGTACCTCTAGCGGGAGGGGGTACGGTGAGCAGTTCTTC.